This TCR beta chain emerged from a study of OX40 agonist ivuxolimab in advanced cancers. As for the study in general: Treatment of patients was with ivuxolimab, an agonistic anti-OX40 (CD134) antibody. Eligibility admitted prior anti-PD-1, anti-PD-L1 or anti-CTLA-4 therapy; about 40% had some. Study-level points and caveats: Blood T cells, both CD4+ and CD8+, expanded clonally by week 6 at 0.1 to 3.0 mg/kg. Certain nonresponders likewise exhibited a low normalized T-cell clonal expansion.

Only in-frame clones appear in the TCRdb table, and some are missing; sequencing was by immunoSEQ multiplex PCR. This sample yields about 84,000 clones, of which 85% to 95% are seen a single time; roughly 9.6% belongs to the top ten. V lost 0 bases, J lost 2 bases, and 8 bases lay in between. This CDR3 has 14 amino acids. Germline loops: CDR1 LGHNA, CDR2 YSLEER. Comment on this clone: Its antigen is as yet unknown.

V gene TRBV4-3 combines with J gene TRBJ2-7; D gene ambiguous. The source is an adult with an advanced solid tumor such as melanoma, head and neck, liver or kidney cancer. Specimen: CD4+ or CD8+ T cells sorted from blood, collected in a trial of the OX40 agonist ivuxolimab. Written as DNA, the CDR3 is TGCGCCAGCAGCCAAGATCTACGGACCTACGAGCAGTACTTC. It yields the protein CASSQDLRTYEQYF.